This paragraph covers one TCR beta chain sequence. These data belong to a study of blood T cell repertoires in COVID-19. Background on the study: Researchers got acute and convalescent COVID-19 samples from the United States, Italy and Spain. The cDNA or gDNA used as material had been derived from T cells, B-cell-depleted T cells, or PBMCs.

Original analysis: Reference gene primers were amplified, and this amplification served to estimate nucleated cell counts. The method was immunoSEQ multiplex PCR; TCRdb's version includes in-frame clones alone and lacks a portion of them. For V, J and clone size, that table is used; D and trimming come from the DNA. The sample includes under 300,000 clones, around 85% of them seen just once. The germline CDR1 and CDR2 sequences are LGHDT and YNNKEL (reference sequence). CDR3 length: 15 residues. Trimming removed 2 bases from V and 1 base from J, with 11 bases in between. The sequenced sample was peripheral blood. The chain uses TRBV3-1 (or the pseudogene TRBV3-2) and TRBJ1-2; the D gene is possibly TRBD1 (6 bases). The receptor was isolated from a woman in her seventies with acute or convalescent COVID-19. CDR3 nucleotides: TGTGCCAGCAGCCAATCACAGGGTTATAACTATGGCTACACCTTC. Translation gives CASSQSQGYNYGYTF.